These T cell receptor beta chains were read from a single sample in a study of identical twins. TCRdb passed the 5' RACE reads through MiXCR, listing each CDR3 protein once. This sample has hundreds of thousands of distinct CDR3 sequences; about 20% occur once, and the top ten carry 10% to 15%. These data also formed part of another study, on T cells expressing NK-cell markers.

The sequenced sample consisted of PBMCs. These receptors came from a woman aged 18-30 years in good health. Both conserved end residues are part of each CDR3. Fields, in order: clone size, J gene, D gene, V gene, CDR3 DNA, CDR3 protein. D genes are given only for firm matches. Only part of the rows carry a size: once, few, many, or a class if the clone is expanded.

size: few
J: TRBJ1-1
D: -
V: TRBV20-1
DNA: TGCAGTGCAGTATCCCCGGGGGCGAGTGAAGCTTTCTTT
CDR3: CSAVSPGASEAFF

size: once
J: TRBJ2-7
D: TRBD2
V: TRBV27
DNA: TGTGCCAGCAGCTACCGACCCGGGACTAGCGGGTCCTACGAGCAGTACTTC
CDR3: CASSYRPGTSGSYEQYF

size: -
J: TRBJ2-1
D: TRBD1
V: TRBV7-2
DNA: TGTGCCAGCAGCTTATTTGGCGCGGGACAGGGGGATGAGCAGTTCTTC
CDR3: CASSLFGAGQGDEQFF

size: -
J: TRBJ2-7
D: -
V: TRBV5-1
DNA: TGCGCCAGCAGCGAGAGAACAGGGTCGAGCTCCTACGAGCAGTACTTC
CDR3: CASSERTGSSSYEQYF

size: few
J: TRBJ2-3
D: -
V: TRBV5-1
DNA: TGCGCCAGCAGGTCTTCTAGCACAGATACGCAGTATTTT
CDR3: CASRSSSTDTQYF

size: -
J: TRBJ1-1
D: TRBD1
V: TRBV11-2
DNA: TGTGCCAGCGGAACAGGGGGCCTAGGTGAAGCTTTCTTT
CDR3: CASGTGGLGEAFF

size: once
J: TRBJ2-7
D: -
V: TRBV18
DNA: TGTGCCAGCTCACCAAACGCGGGCTTCGGCGGCGAGCAGTACTTC
CDR3: CASSPNAGFGGEQYF

size: -
J: TRBJ2-3
D: TRBD2
V: TRBV5-1
DNA: TGCGCCAGCAGCTTGTTGGACGGGAGGGCCCCAGATACGCAGTATTTT
CDR3: CASSLLDGRAPDTQYF

size: few
J: TRBJ2-3
D: -
V: TRBV11-2
DNA: TGTGCCAGCAGCTCCCCGGGACGGAGCACAGATACGCAGTATTTT
CDR3: CASSSPGRSTDTQYF

size: many
J: TRBJ2-2
D: -
V: TRBV20-1
DNA: TGCAGTGCTAGACAGGACACCGGGGAGCTGTTTTTT
CDR3: CSARQDTGELFF

size: -
J: TRBJ2-7
D: -
V: TRBV5-1
DNA: TGCGCCAGCAGCGGGGACGGTGCGGTGCAGTACTTC
CDR3: CASSGDGAVQYF

size: -
J: TRBJ2-4
D: -
V: TRBV20-1
DNA: TGCAGTGCTAGAGACATAATCAAAAACATTCAGTACTTC
CDR3: CSARDIIKNIQYF

size: few
J: TRBJ2-7
D: -
V: TRBV12-3/TRBV12-4
DNA: TGTGCCAGCAGTTTATGGGGTGGTAGCCACGAGCAGTACTTC
CDR3: CASSLWGGSHEQYF

size: -
J: TRBJ2-7
D: -
V: TRBV20-1
DNA: TGCAGTGCTAGACCAGGTCGGAATCCCTACGAGCAGTACTTC
CDR3: CSARPGRNPYEQYF

size: -
J: TRBJ2-1
D: -
V: TRBV9
DNA: TGTGCCAGCAGCGTAGAAGGTGGTGGGGGGGCCTTAAATGAGCAGTTCTTC
CDR3: CASSVEGGGGALNEQFF

size: -
J: TRBJ2-1
D: -
V: TRBV18
DNA: TGTGCCAGCTCACCACTCCCAGGGTCGGGCGAGCAGTTCTTC
CDR3: CASSPLPGSGEQFF

size: once
J: TRBJ2-1
D: -
V: TRBV10-3
DNA: TGTGCCATCAGGGACTACAATGAGCAGCTCTTC
CDR3: CAIRDYNEQLF

size: -
J: TRBJ2-1
D: TRBD2
V: TRBV18
DNA: TGTGCCAGCTCAAGGCTAGCGGGAGCAGGGGATGAGCGGTTCTTC
CDR3: CASSRLAGAGDERFF

size: few
J: TRBJ2-5
D: -
V: TRBV7-6
DNA: TGTGCCAGCAGCTCTAGAGCCGGTAGAGAGACCCAGTACTTC
CDR3: CASSSRAGRETQYF

size: few
J: TRBJ1-2
D: TRBD1
V: TRBV5-4
DNA: TGTGCCAGCAGGACCGGGACAGTAGGCGGCTATGGCTACACCTTC
CDR3: CASRTGTVGGYGYTF

size: -
J: TRBJ2-2
D: -
V: TRBV6-2/TRBV6-3
DNA: TGTGCCAGCACTTCGGGCGGGGAGCTGTTTTTT
CDR3: CASTSGGELFF

size: few
J: TRBJ1-1
D: TRBD1
V: TRBV12-3/TRBV12-4
DNA: TGTGCCAGCAGTTTCGGGGCACAGGGGATTGAAGCTTTCTTT
CDR3: CASSFGAQGIEAFF

size: few
J: TRBJ2-3
D: -
V: TRBV20-1
DNA: TGCAGTGCTAGAGACAGGAGGACTGGCACAGATACGCAGTATTTT
CDR3: CSARDRRTGTDTQYF

size: -
J: TRBJ1-1
D: TRBD1
V: TRBV12-3/TRBV12-4
DNA: TGTGCCAGCAGTTTGAGACAGGGATTCGGGGAAGCTTTCTTT
CDR3: CASSLRQGFGEAFF

size: -
J: TRBJ2-3
D: TRBD2
V: TRBV27
DNA: TGTGCCAGCAGTCCCGGGACTAGCGGGAGGTATACGCAGTATTTT
CDR3: CASSPGTSGRYTQYF